This TCR beta chain comes out of a study of molecular identifiers for immune sequencing clone quantification. Making the bulk TCR libraries relied on previously described methods and listed TCR primers. Using its own MiXCR run on the PCR reads, TCRdb lists one record per CDR3 protein. The data contain 75,000 to 95,000 distinct CDR3 sequences, about 23% of them singletons. The CDR3 has 16 amino acids. V lost 5 bases and J lost 5; bases outside the gene matches: 8. CDR1 SGHDT and CDR2 YYEEEE come from the germline V gene. The chain has TRBV5-6 and TRBJ2-5, with 14 bases that match TRBD2. The source of this sequence is a human donor in good health. Some libraries in this study had Jurkat cell RNA spiked in. Material for sequencing was naive CD8+ T cells from blood, with Jurkat cell RNA spiked in. As for subset: FACS-sorted CD8+CD4-CCR7+CD45RA+ naive T cells. The CDR3 DNA follows: TGTGCCAGCAGTTCGGGACTAGCGGGAGTCACTGAGACCCAGTACTTC. Its translation: CASSSGLAGVTETQYF.